The 16 T cell receptor beta chains listed next were all sequenced from one sample in a study of blood T cell repertoires in COVID-19. The repertoire was sequenced with immunoSEQ multiplex PCR; TCRdb's copy has only in-frame clones and lacks some. The sample yields 15,000 to 20,000 clones, over 85% seen once. Sequenced: peripheral blood. The source of these receptors is a human donor in a cohort sampled during active COVID-19.

There are a few counts of this clone. V usage is TRBV30 and J usage is TRBJ1-3, with D maybe TRBD1 (6 bases). V lost 0 bases and J lost 0, with 15 bases in between. Germline V gene lookup returns CDR1 GTSNPN and CDR2 SVGIG (reference sequence). The CDR3 extends over 17 amino acids. For the CDR3, the DNA is TGTGCCTGGAGTGTCCCGCCCAGGGGCCGCTCTGGAAACACCATATATTTT. Amino acids: CAWSVPPRGRSGNTIYF.

The rearrangement uses TRBV7-9 and TRBJ2-7; D gene uncertain. Between the trimmed V and J ends, which lost 6 bases and 7 bases, there was a span of 16 bases. Germline CDR1 is SEHNR and CDR2 is FQNEAQ (reference sequence). The CDR3 loop spans 13 amino acids. The CDR3: CASSNARDNEQYF. DNA for the CDR3: TGTGCCAGCAGTAACGCCCGAGACAATGAGCAGTACTTC.

This clone was counted once. The V and J genes are TRBV5-1 and TRBJ2-7; D perhaps matches TRBD2 (6 bases). Germline-derived CDR1 and CDR2 are SGHRS and YFSETQ. This CDR3 spans 14 amino acids. V lost 4 bases and J 3 bases, leaving 14 bases between the germline ends. The CDR3 is CASSLGTGVYEQYF. The CDR3 nucleotides are TGCGCCAGCAGCCTGGGGACGGGGGTCTACGAGCAGTACTTC.

The rearrangement uses TRBV5-1 and TRBJ2-1, with 13 bases matching TRBD2. This CDR3 is built from 15 residues. Germline lookup yields CDR1 SGHRS and CDR2 YFSETQ. V dropped 5 bases and J dropped 9; count of bases not matched to a gene: 8. Written as DNA, the CDR3 is TGCGCCAGCAGTTACGGGACTAGCGGGAATGGTGAGCAGTTCTTC. Protein sequence: CASSYGTSGNGEQFF.

The chain couples TRBV28 to TRBJ2-3, with 9 positions matching TRBD2. Germline V gene lookup returns CDR1 MDHEN and CDR2 SYDVKM. The trim removed 6 bases at V and 1 base at J, leaving 11 bases unmatched. The CDR3 runs 17 residues. DNA of the CDR3: TGTGCCAGCAGCTCCGTTAGCGGGAGAGGTGGCACAGATACGCAGTATTTT. It specifies CASSSVSGRGGTDTQYF.

The chain carries TRBV3-1 (or the pseudogene TRBV3-2) and TRBJ1-4; 7 bases fit TRBD1. The J segment lost 5 bases and the V segment lost 3 bases, leaving 9 bases of the junction unmatched. This CDR3 comprises 16 residues. Germline V lookup: CDR1 LGHDT, CDR2 YNNKEL (reference sequence). The CDR3 DNA sequence: TGTGCCAGCAGCCAGGGGACGACAGGGACCAATGAAAAACTGTTTTTT. This gives the protein CASSQGTTGTNEKLFF.

The chain uses TRBV5-1 and TRBJ2-3; 11 bases map to TRBD2. CDR3 size: 14 residues. The junction had 1 base not matched to a gene; V was cut back by 2 bases and J by 5 bases. Germline V gene sequence: CDR1 SGHRS, CDR2 YFSETQ. The chain's CDR3 is CASSLGLAGDTQYF. The CDR3 DNA sequence: TGCGCCAGCAGCTTAGGACTAGCGGGAGATACGCAGTATTTT. Looking up the rest from reference TRBV5-1 and TRBJ2-3 gives the full variable domain: KAGVTQTPRYLIKTRGQQVTLSCSPISGHRSVSWYQQTPGQGLQFLFEYFSETQRNKGNFPGRFSGRQFSNSRSEMNVSTLELGDSALYLCASSLGLAGDTQYFGPGTRLTVL.

The chain joins TRBV18 to TRBJ2-7, with D possibly matching TRBD1 (5 bases). Between the trimmed V and J ends, which lost 3 bases and 1 base, there was a span of 22 bases. CDR3 length: 18 residues. Germline assignment: CDR1 KGHSH and CDR2 LQKENI. The CDR3 bases are TGTGCCAGCTCACCCTTCCTCTCGGCAGGGTCCCTTTCCTACGAGCAGTACTTC. Amino acids: CASSPFLSAGSLSYEQYF.

The chain uses TRBV27 and TRBJ1-3, with TRBD1 matching 7 bases. This CDR3 is 16 amino acids long. V shed 0 bases, J shed 0 bases, and the junction held 2 bases outside the gene matches. Germline V lookup: CDR1 MNHEY, CDR2 SMNVEV (reference sequence). The CDR3 here is CASSLSGGFSGNTIYF. The CDR3 DNA is TGTGCCAGCAGTTTATCAGGGGGCTTCTCTGGAAACACCATATATTTT.

Only one count was recorded for this clone. The rearrangement uses TRBV27 and TRBJ2-7; maybe TRBD1 (6 bases). Trimming pared 5 bases from V and 2 bases from J, leaving 16 bases between. This CDR3 is 15 amino acids long. CDR1 is MNHEY, CDR2 SMNVEV, per germline (reference sequence). In DNA form, the CDR3 reads TGTGCCAGCAGTCTTGCCGGGACATCTACCTACGAGCAGTACTTC. Its protein product is CASSLAGTSTYEQYF.

The chain employs TRBV7-9 and TRBJ2-7, with 8 bases that match TRBD1. Per the germline V gene, CDR1 is SEHNR and CDR2 is FQNEAQ (reference sequence). The trim removed 4 bases at V and 3 bases at J, leaving 5 bases unmatched. The CDR3 is 14 amino acids. CDR3 amino acids: CASSSRQGSYEQYF. The CDR3 nucleotides are TGTGCCAGCAGCTCACGACAGGGGAGCTACGAGCAGTACTTC. The variable domain in full, with the rest retrieved from reference TRBV7-9 and TRBJ2-7, is DTGVSQNPRHKITKRGQNVTFRCDPISEHNRLYWYRQTLGQGPEFLTYFQNEAQLEKSRLLSDRFSAERPKGSFSTLEIQRTEQGDSAMYLCASSSRQGSYEQYFGPGTRLTVT.

The rearrangement joins TRBV6-5 to TRBJ1-1; 8 bases map to TRBD1. V dropped 6 bases and J dropped 2; count of bases not matched to a gene: 5. Germline V gives CDR1 MNHEY, CDR2 SVGAGI. The CDR3 is 14 residues long. CDR3 nucleotide sequence: TGTGCCAGCAGACAGCAGGGGGCAAACACTGAAGCTTTCTTT. Translated: CASRQQGANTEAFF.

The chain links TRBV7-2 to TRBJ1-2; 7 bases are shared with TRBD1. Trimming removed 1 base from V and 7 bases from J; junction bases left unmatched: 6. The CDR3 has 14 residues. Germline V gene sequence: CDR1 SGHTA, CDR2 FQGNSA. The CDR3 DNA follows: TGTGCCAGCAGCTTAGTTTTAGGGGGCGGTGGCTACACCTTC. This sequence encodes CASSLVLGGGGYTF.

The CDR3 reads CASSLAGGLLDTQYF. The CDR3 nucleotides are TGCGCCAGCAGCTTGGCCGGGGGTCTACTAGATACGCAGTATTTT. V and J are TRBV5-1 and TRBJ2-3, with D perhaps TRBD2 (6 bases). Looked up from germline, CDR1 is SGHRS and CDR2 is YFSETQ. CDR3 length: 15 amino acids. V lost 0 bases, J lost 5 bases, and 13 bases lay in between.

In this sample, this clone turned up a few times. V and J are TRBV6-5 and TRBJ1-5; 7 nucleotides match TRBD1. There are 13 residues in the CDR3. With V trimmed by 5 bases and J by 6 bases, 4 bases remained unmatched. Germline V gene lookup returns CDR1 MNHEY and CDR2 SVGAGI. Here the CDR3 reads CASSRGPRQPQHF. For the CDR3, the DNA is TGTGCCAGCAGTAGGGGGCCGCGTCAGCCCCAGCATTTT.

This rearrangement joins TRBV5-1 to TRBJ2-1; 11 bases are a match to TRBD2. The trim removed 4 bases at V and 6 bases at J, leaving 6 bases unmatched. The V gene's germline CDR1 is SGHRS and CDR2 YFSETQ. CDR3 length equals 15 residues. The CDR3 region is CASSLTSGSFNEQFF. DNA of the CDR3: TGCGCCAGCAGCCTAACTAGCGGGAGTTTCAATGAGCAGTTCTTC. The whole variable domain, remainder taken from reference TRBV5-1 and TRBJ2-1, is KAGVTQTPRYLIKTRGQQVTLSCSPISGHRSVSWYQQTPGQGLQFLFEYFSETQRNKGNFPGRFSGRQFSNSRSEMNVSTLELGDSALYLCASSLTSGSFNEQFFGPGTRLTVL.